The entry below gives a single TCR beta chain sequence along with its context. Antigen unknown. This entry belongs to a study of cytomegalovirus exposure and HLA in healthy donors. The CDR3 extends over 17 amino acids. Trimming took 5 bases from V and 5 from J; bases not matched to a gene: 13. Looked up from germline, CDR1 is SGHVS and CDR2 is FNYEAQ. The study's findings and limits: Within the data, a cluster of highly shared sequence variants was likely a sequencing artifact. Earlier analysis looked at TCR beta V segments, and most were productive about 87% or about 30% of the time.

PCR amplification relied on 60 Vbeta primers (plus 13 Jbeta primers). Only in-frame clones appear in the TCRdb table, and some are missing; sequencing was by immunoSEQ multiplex PCR. The top ten hold about 2.2% of the sample, which has about 110,000 clones, 55% to 80% seen once. This clonotype was sampled from a woman in her twenties or thirties in good health and CMV-seronegative. The gene calls are TRBV7-6 and TRBJ1-2, with 11 bases fitting TRBD1. Sequencing input: PBMCs. The CDR3 is CASSPLADRGHGYGYTF. CDR3 DNA: TGTGCCAGCAGCCCGCTAGCGGACAGGGGGCATGGGTATGGCTACACCTTC.